Listed below are T cell receptor beta chains from one sample, sequenced in a study of Ad26.COV2.S vaccination and SARS-CoV-2 variants. Libraries were prepared by immunoSEQ multiplex PCR; TCRdb keeps only in-frame clonotypes and omits some of them. The data contain 180,000 or so clones, roughly nine tenths of them singletons. The material sequenced was peripheral blood, taken after recovery from COVID-19. The origin of the receptors is a human donor who had recovered from COVID-19. CDR3s include the opening cysteine and the closing phenylalanine or tryptophan. Fields, in order: CDR3 DNA, CDR3 protein, V gene, clone size, J gene, D gene. D genes are given only for firm matches. Size is stated for part of the rows, as once, few or many counts, or as a class when the clone is expanded.

CDR3nt: TGTGCCAGCAGGGCCGACAATGAGCAGTTCTTC
CDR3aa: CASRADNEQFF
v_gene: TRBV6-6
abundance: .
j_gene: TRBJ2-1
d_gene: .

CDR3nt: TGTGCCAGCAGCTTAGGGGCGCAGACCCAGTACTTC
CDR3aa: CASSLGAQTQYF
v_gene: TRBV7-9
abundance: .
j_gene: TRBJ2-5
d_gene: .

CDR3nt: TGTGCCAGCAGCCAAGATAGTAGGGGCTACACCTTC
CDR3aa: CASSQDSRGYTF
v_gene: TRBV14
abundance: .
j_gene: TRBJ1-2
d_gene: .

CDR3nt: TGCGCCAGCAGCTTGGAAAGCATCCCCGGGGAGCTGTTTTTT
CDR3aa: CASSLESIPGELFF
v_gene: TRBV5-1
abundance: .
j_gene: TRBJ2-2
d_gene: .

CDR3nt: TGTGCCAGCAGCTCCACAGGGGAGCAGTACTTC
CDR3aa: CASSSTGEQYF
v_gene: TRBV7-9
abundance: once
j_gene: TRBJ2-7
d_gene: .

CDR3nt: TGTGCCAGCAGTTTCGGGGGGCAAGGAGGTGAAGCTTTCTTT
CDR3aa: CASSFGGQGGEAFF
v_gene: TRBV28
abundance: .
j_gene: TRBJ1-1
d_gene: .

CDR3nt: TGCGCCAGCAGCCTGGGTGACAGCAGGATCTCTGGAAACACCATATATTTT
CDR3aa: CASSLGDSRISGNTIYF
v_gene: TRBV5-1
abundance: .
j_gene: TRBJ1-3
d_gene: .

CDR3nt: TGTGCCTGGAGTCCTTACTCTGGAAACACCATATATTTT
CDR3aa: CAWSPYSGNTIYF
v_gene: TRBV30
abundance: once
j_gene: TRBJ1-3
d_gene: .

CDR3nt: TGTGCCAGCAGCTTTGGGGATACGCAGTATTTT
CDR3aa: CASSFGDTQYF
v_gene: TRBV7-8
abundance: .
j_gene: TRBJ2-3
d_gene: .

CDR3nt: TGTGCCAGTAGTCGAGACAGGGCTCAGCCCCAGCATTTT
CDR3aa: CASSRDRAQPQHF
v_gene: TRBV19
abundance: .
j_gene: TRBJ1-5
d_gene: TRBD1

CDR3nt: TGTGCCAGCAGTGAAGGCGGACAGTACTATGGCTACACCTTC
CDR3aa: CASSEGGQYYGYTF
v_gene: TRBV2
abundance: .
j_gene: TRBJ1-2
d_gene: .

CDR3nt: TGTGCCAGCAGTTCCGAACGCCACCGGGACAGGGGCACAGATACGCAGTATTTT
CDR3aa: CASSSERHRDRGTDTQYF
v_gene: TRBV28
abundance: .
j_gene: TRBJ2-3
d_gene: TRBD1

CDR3nt: TGTGCCAGTAGTACCGACCTGACAGGGGGATTGGGGCAGCCCCAGCATTTT
CDR3aa: CASSTDLTGGLGQPQHF
v_gene: TRBV19
abundance: .
j_gene: TRBJ1-5
d_gene: TRBD1

CDR3nt: TGTGCCAGCAGCGTAACAGCGTTGTCAGATACGCAGTATTTT
CDR3aa: CASSVTALSDTQYF
v_gene: TRBV9
abundance: .
j_gene: TRBJ2-3
d_gene: .

CDR3nt: TGCGCCAGCAGCCAAGGAGGGTTGACTAATGAAAAACTGTTTTTT
CDR3aa: CASSQGGLTNEKLFF
v_gene: TRBV4-1
abundance: .
j_gene: TRBJ1-4
d_gene: .

CDR3nt: TGTGCCAGCAGCGGCCCTGTCCGGGACAGGCAAAACAATGAGCAGTTCTTC
CDR3aa: CASSGPVRDRQNNEQFF
v_gene: TRBV9
abundance: .
j_gene: TRBJ2-1
d_gene: TRBD1

CDR3nt: TGTGCCAGCAGTCGCGCCTCCGGGACAGGGTTAGGTTCACCCCTCCACTTT
CDR3aa: CASSRASGTGLGSPLHF
v_gene: TRBV3-1/TRBV3-2
abundance: .
j_gene: TRBJ1-6
d_gene: TRBD1

CDR3nt: TGTGCCAGCAGGACCGGGACAGGGGTCGTCGGGGAGCTGTTTTTT
CDR3aa: CASRTGTGVVGELFF
v_gene: TRBV6-5
abundance: .
j_gene: TRBJ2-2
d_gene: TRBD1

CDR3nt: TGTGCCAGCAGCTTAGTACCATGGGGCCGGGACAGGGGCAATTCACCCCTCCACTTT
CDR3aa: CASSLVPWGRDRGNSPLHF
v_gene: TRBV7-2
abundance: .
j_gene: TRBJ1-6
d_gene: TRBD1

CDR3nt: TGTGCTAGTGGTTTCTACCCGGGACCCCAAGAGACCCAGTACTTC
CDR3aa: CASGFYPGPQETQYF
v_gene: TRBV12-5
abundance: .
j_gene: TRBJ2-5
d_gene: .

CDR3nt: TGCGCCCGGCCAACCGGGACTCAGGGACTAGAAGCTTTCTTT
CDR3aa: CARPTGTQGLEAFF
v_gene: TRBV23-1
abundance: few
j_gene: TRBJ1-1
d_gene: .

CDR3nt: TGTGCCAGCAGCCTGGGTCTTGGAAACACCATATATTTT
CDR3aa: CASSLGLGNTIYF
v_gene: TRBV25-1
abundance: .
j_gene: TRBJ1-3
d_gene: .

CDR3nt: TGTGCCAGCAGCCTACTGGGGCATCCCTACTACGAGCAGTACTTC
CDR3aa: CASSLLGHPYYEQYF
v_gene: TRBV3-1/TRBV3-2
abundance: .
j_gene: TRBJ2-7
d_gene: .

CDR3nt: TGTGCCAGCAGCCTAGGACAGAACTACAATGAGCAGTTCTTC
CDR3aa: CASSLGQNYNEQFF
v_gene: TRBV7-9
abundance: .
j_gene: TRBJ2-1
d_gene: .

CDR3nt: TGCGCCAGCAGCCCTGTAATGCTAGCTTCAGAGACCCAGTACTTC
CDR3aa: CASSPVMLASETQYF
v_gene: TRBV5-1
abundance: .
j_gene: TRBJ2-5
d_gene: .

CDR3nt: TGTGCCACCAGCCGGCGCACAGATACGCAGTATTTT
CDR3aa: CATSRRTDTQYF
v_gene: TRBV15
abundance: .
j_gene: TRBJ2-3
d_gene: .

CDR3nt: TGCGCCAGCAGTGAGTCGAGGACTTACAATGAGCAGTTCTTC
CDR3aa: CASSESRTYNEQFF
v_gene: TRBV10-1
abundance: .
j_gene: TRBJ2-1
d_gene: .

CDR3nt: TGTGCCAGCAGTTTGGTCAGGACAGGAGGCACTGAAGCTTTCTTT
CDR3aa: CASSLVRTGGTEAFF
v_gene: TRBV28
abundance: .
j_gene: TRBJ1-1
d_gene: TRBD1

CDR3nt: TGTGCCAGCAGTTACGGCATTCGGGGGTCTGGAAACACCATATATTTT
CDR3aa: CASSYGIRGSGNTIYF
v_gene: TRBV6-5
abundance: .
j_gene: TRBJ1-3
d_gene: .

CDR3nt: TGTGCCAGCAGCGTAGCCGGACAGGTTGCGGGCAATGAGCAGTTCTTC
CDR3aa: CASSVAGQVAGNEQFF
v_gene: TRBV11-2
abundance: .
j_gene: TRBJ2-1
d_gene: TRBD1

CDR3nt: TGTGCCAGCAGCCAGACAGCAGATACGCAGTATTTT
CDR3aa: CASSQTADTQYF
v_gene: TRBV11-2
abundance: .
j_gene: TRBJ2-3
d_gene: .

CDR3nt: TGTGCTAGCAGCTTAGATCCGGAATCACCCCTCCACTTT
CDR3aa: CASSLDPESPLHF
v_gene: TRBV7-7
abundance: .
j_gene: TRBJ1-6
d_gene: .

CDR3nt: TGTGCCAGCAGCTTAATTCTTGGGGGGCGCAATGAGCAGTTCTTC
CDR3aa: CASSLILGGRNEQFF
v_gene: TRBV11-1
abundance: .
j_gene: TRBJ2-1
d_gene: .

CDR3nt: TGTGCCATCAGTGACCCTGGACTAGCGGGACTCTCCTACGAGCAGTACTTC
CDR3aa: CAISDPGLAGLSYEQYF
v_gene: TRBV10-3
abundance: few
j_gene: TRBJ2-7
d_gene: TRBD2

CDR3nt: TGCGCCAGCAGCCAAGGACTTTCCGGGGAAAAACTGTTTTTT
CDR3aa: CASSQGLSGEKLFF
v_gene: TRBV4-1
abundance: .
j_gene: TRBJ1-4
d_gene: .

CDR3nt: TGTGCCACCAGCAGAGATCGGCTAGCGGGAGTAAAAGAGCAGTACTTC
CDR3aa: CATSRDRLAGVKEQYF
v_gene: TRBV15
abundance: .
j_gene: TRBJ2-7
d_gene: TRBD2

CDR3nt: TGCGCCAGCAGCTCCTCCGGGACGAACGGCGGGGAGCTGTTTTTT
CDR3aa: CASSSSGTNGGELFF
v_gene: TRBV5-1
abundance: .
j_gene: TRBJ2-2
d_gene: .

CDR3nt: TGTGCCTGGAGTGAACACCCGGGCACTGAAGCTTTCTTT
CDR3aa: CAWSEHPGTEAFF
v_gene: TRBV30
abundance: .
j_gene: TRBJ1-1
d_gene: .

CDR3nt: TGTGCCAGCAGCGGACAGGGGGCGGTTCAGCCCCAGCATTTT
CDR3aa: CASSGQGAVQPQHF
v_gene: TRBV6-5
abundance: .
j_gene: TRBJ1-5
d_gene: TRBD1

CDR3nt: TGTGCCAGCAGCTTTTGGGACAGAAATGCGAATGGCTACACCTTC
CDR3aa: CASSFWDRNANGYTF
v_gene: TRBV7-9
abundance: .
j_gene: TRBJ1-2
d_gene: TRBD1

CDR3nt: TGTGCCAGTAGAATGGAACAGGGTGCCGGAAACACCATATATTTT
CDR3aa: CASRMEQGAGNTIYF
v_gene: TRBV19
abundance: once
j_gene: TRBJ1-3
d_gene: .

CDR3nt: TGTGCCAGCAGCGTAGAGGGACAGGGAGGTCAGCCCCAGCATTTT
CDR3aa: CASSVEGQGGQPQHF
v_gene: TRBV9
abundance: .
j_gene: TRBJ1-5
d_gene: TRBD1

CDR3nt: TGTGCCTGGTTCGGTAGGGCCCCGTACACCGGGGAGCTGTTTTTT
CDR3aa: CAWFGRAPYTGELFF
v_gene: TRBV30
abundance: once
j_gene: TRBJ2-2
d_gene: .

CDR3nt: TGTGCCTGGAGTGTGGGTCAGGCCATGGGTAGAGATACGCAGTATTTT
CDR3aa: CAWSVGQAMGRDTQYF
v_gene: TRBV30
abundance: once
j_gene: TRBJ2-3
d_gene: .

CDR3nt: TGTGCCAGCGTTCGGGCTAGCGGGAGAAACAATGAGCAGTTCTTC
CDR3aa: CASVRASGRNNEQFF
v_gene: TRBV5-6
abundance: .
j_gene: TRBJ2-1
d_gene: TRBD2

CDR3nt: TGTGCCAGCAGCTTTGGGAGCTTAGAGGCGGAGCAGTACTTC
CDR3aa: CASSFGSLEAEQYF
v_gene: TRBV7-9
abundance: .
j_gene: TRBJ2-7
d_gene: .

CDR3nt: TGTGCCAGCAGCCCTCAGGAGGGGGCCCAACCCCAGCATTTT
CDR3aa: CASSPQEGAQPQHF
v_gene: TRBV4-2
abundance: once
j_gene: TRBJ1-5
d_gene: TRBD1

CDR3nt: TGTGCCAGCTCACCTCGGCAGGGGGACGGGTACGAGCAGTACTTC
CDR3aa: CASSPRQGDGYEQYF
v_gene: TRBV18
abundance: .
j_gene: TRBJ2-7
d_gene: TRBD1

CDR3nt: TGTGCCAGCAGCTTAGCTGCCTACTATGGCTACACCTTC
CDR3aa: CASSLAAYYGYTF
v_gene: TRBV7-2
abundance: few
j_gene: TRBJ1-2
d_gene: .

CDR3nt: TGTGCCAGCAGTTACTCGGGTGCCTACTATGGCTACACCTTC
CDR3aa: CASSYSGAYYGYTF
v_gene: TRBV6-5
abundance: .
j_gene: TRBJ1-2
d_gene: .

CDR3nt: TGCGCCAGCAGCTCCTGGGACAGCTCCTACGAGCAGTACTTC
CDR3aa: CASSSWDSSYEQYF
v_gene: TRBV5-1
abundance: .
j_gene: TRBJ2-7
d_gene: TRBD1

CDR3nt: TGTGCCTGGAGTGTACGGCAGGCGAACACCGGGGAGCTGTTTTTT
CDR3aa: CAWSVRQANTGELFF
v_gene: TRBV30
abundance: few
j_gene: TRBJ2-2
d_gene: .

CDR3nt: TGTGCCAGCAGCTTAGGCTCGGGAGGTGAAGCTTTCTTT
CDR3aa: CASSLGSGGEAFF
v_gene: TRBV7-9
abundance: few
j_gene: TRBJ1-1
d_gene: .